A single sample is the source of the 25 T cell receptor beta chains below, sequenced in a study of T cell changes during pregnancy in multiple sclerosis. Only in-frame clones appear in the TCRdb table, and some are missing; sequencing was by immunoSEQ multiplex PCR. This table has about 84,000 clones, nearly 95% appearing once. Specimen: peripheral blood, collected in the second trimester of pregnancy. Receptors were obtained from a female donor in good health, enrolled as a control in a pregnancy study.

The CDR3 DNA reads as TGTGCCAGCAGCCCCGCAGGGGCTAATGAAAAACTGTTTTTT. This encodes CASSPAGANEKLFF. The chain recombines TRBV7-9 with TRBJ1-4, with a weak D call TRBD1 (6 bases). Germline V gene sequence: CDR1 SEHNR, CDR2 FQNEAQ (reference sequence). This CDR3 comprises 14 residues. The V end lost 5 bases, the J end lost 3 bases, and 10 bases lay between the germline ends.

The CDR3 coding sequence is TGTGCCAGCAGAAAGACAGCAGATACGCAGTATTTT. Translated, it gives CASRKTADTQYF. The chain employs TRBV7-6 and TRBJ2-3; weak D call: TRBD1 (5 bases). Per the germline V gene, CDR1 is SGHVS and CDR2 is FNYEAQ. The ends were cut back, 6 bases at V and 4 bases at J, with 8 bases in the middle. There are 12 residues in the CDR3.

V usage is TRBV18 and J usage is TRBJ1-1; 7 bases map to TRBD1. CDR3 length: 17 residues. The germline V gene has CDR1 KGHSH and CDR2 LQKENI. Trimming removed 1 base from V and 4 bases from J; junction bases left unmatched: 12. CDR3 bases: TGTGCCAGCTCACCACGGCTCCGAGGGGGCCAGGGCACTGAAGCTTTCTTT. Encoded protein: CASSPRLRGGQGTEAFF.

The genes are TRBV7-2 and TRBJ2-3, with TRBD2 as a possible D gene (6 bases). This CDR3 region has 16 residues. Germline values: CDR1 SGHTA, CDR2 FQGNSA. Trimming shortened V by 4 bases and J by 0 bases, and 14 bases separated the two germline ends. CDR3 amino acids: CASSYNLAHSTDTQYF. The CDR3 coding sequence is TGTGCCAGCAGCTACAACCTAGCGCACAGCACAGATACGCAGTATTTT.

The rearrangement joins TRBV11-2 to TRBJ2-5; 8 positions agree with TRBD2. This CDR3 region has 13 residues. V was pared by 5 bases and J by 6 bases, with 5 bases of the junction left unmatched. Germline values: CDR1 SGHAT, CDR2 FQNNGV. The CDR3 spells CASSSSGAKTQYF. Written as DNA, the CDR3 is TGTGCCAGCAGCAGTAGCGGGGCGAAGACCCAGTACTTC.

The chain joins TRBV2 to TRBJ2-7; D is ambiguous. The CDR3 consists of 14 residues. The ends were cut back, 4 bases at V and 3 bases at J, with 13 bases in the middle. Germline V gene data show CDR1 as SNHLY and CDR2 as FYNNEI. The CDR3 DNA follows: TGTGCCAGCAGTGCAAAGACAAGTTTCTACGAGCAGTACTTC. Amino acids: CASSAKTSFYEQYF.

This rearrangement joins TRBV7-2 to TRBJ1-2; D uncertain. V was shortened by 0 bases and J by 4 bases, with 9 bases between the two germline ends. This CDR3 has 14 residues. Germline V lookup: CDR1 SGHTA, CDR2 FQGNSA. Written as DNA, the CDR3 is TGTGCCAGCAGCTTAGCTGCAGGACTCTATGGCTACACCTTC. Translating it yields CASSLAAGLYGYTF.

The rearrangement uses TRBV5-1 and TRBJ2-3, with 8 bases lining up with TRBD2. This CDR3 comprises 16 residues. The V segment lost 1 base and the J segment 8 bases; nucleotides outside the gene matches: 12. The V gene's germline CDR1 is SGHRS and CDR2 YFSETQ. The CDR3 DNA reads TGCGCCAGCAGCTTGTTTCTCGACGGGAGGGGAGGTACGCAGTATTTT. It encodes CASSLFLDGRGGTQYF.

The chain couples TRBV4-1 to TRBJ1-4; TRBD1 matches 7 bases. Losses at the gene ends were 5 bases for V and 3 bases for J; bases not matched to a gene: 6. The CDR3 is 15 residues long. In germline, CDR1 is MGHRA, CDR2 YSYEKL. This chain's CDR3 is CASSSRGLANEKLFF. In DNA form, the CDR3 reads TGCGCCAGCAGCAGCAGGGGGTTAGCTAATGAAAAACTGTTTTTT.

The chain uses TRBV15 and TRBJ1-1, with D perhaps TRBD1 (6 bases). Trimming took off 3 bases at V and 12 bases at J, with 20 bases between the two ends. Germline-derived CDR1 and CDR2 are LNHNV and YYDKDF (reference sequence). The CDR3 is 14 residues long. In DNA, the CDR3 is TGTGCCACCAGCAGGAGTAACAGGGCTCATGGACCTTTCTTT. Translated, it gives CATSRSNRAHGPFF.

The chain uses TRBV15 and TRBJ1-1, with 10 nucleotides matching TRBD1. V was clipped by 3 bases and J by 5 bases; unmatched bases: 6. Germline V CDR1 and CDR2: LNHNV, YYDKDF (reference sequence). The CDR3 contains 15 residues. The CDR3 DNA reads TGTGCCACCAGCAGGGACAGGGGGAAAGTTACTGAAGCTTTCTTT. Translated: CATSRDRGKVTEAFF.

This clone appeared a single time. V and J are TRBV10-1 and TRBJ2-5; TRBD1 matches at 8 bases. Germline values: CDR1 WNHNN, CDR2 SYGVQD (reference sequence). V gave up 4 bases and J gave up 9 bases; unmatched junction bases: 7. The CDR3 contains 13 residues. In DNA form, the CDR3 reads TGCGCCAGCAGTGCGGCAGGGGGCTATGCCCAGTACTTC. The encoded protein is CASSAAGGYAQYF.

This rearrangement joins TRBV5-1 to TRBJ2-2; D unclear. Trimming took off 4 bases at V and 3 bases at J, with 10 bases between the two ends. CDR1 and CDR2 (germline): SGHRS, YFSETQ. The CDR3 spans 14 residues. The CDR3 loop reads CASSDGAHTGELFF. The DNA for the CDR3 is TGCGCCAGCAGCGACGGAGCTCACACCGGGGAGCTGTTTTTT. Drawing the rest from reference TRBV5-1 and TRBJ2-2, the complete variable domain is KAGVTQTPRYLIKTRGQQVTLSCSPISGHRSVSWYQQTPGQGLQFLFEYFSETQRNKGNFPGRFSGRQFSNSRSEMNVSTLELGDSALYLCASSDGAHTGELFFGEGSRLTVL.

V gene TRBV7-6 combines with J gene TRBJ2-7, with D tentatively TRBD2 (6 bases). CDR1 and CDR2 (germline): SGHVS, FNYEAQ. The V and J ends lost 2 bases and 6 bases respectively, with 20 bases between them. CDR3 length equals 16 residues. CDR3 DNA sequence: TGTGCCAGCAGCTTAAGGGGCGGGGCGGGACCCGGCGAGCAGTACTTC. Protein product: CASSLRGGAGPGEQYF.

The chain joins TRBV4-2 to TRBJ1-1; weak D call: TRBD1 (5 bases). Trimming pared 1 base from V and 0 bases from J, leaving 12 bases between. The CDR3 spans 16 residues. The V gene's germline CDR1 is LGHNA and CDR2 YNFKEQ. The CDR3 DNA reads as TGTGCCAGCAGCCAAGCAGGGAAACGGTTGAACACTGAAGCTTTCTTT. The encoded protein is CASSQAGKRLNTEAFF.

The chain joins TRBV5-1 to TRBJ1-1; 10 nucleotides match TRBD1. The length of the CDR3 is 16 residues. Trimming at V came to 4 bases and at J to 1 base, leaving 7 bases not matched to a gene. The germline V gene has CDR1 SGHRS and CDR2 YFSETQ. CDR3 DNA sequence: TGCGCCAGCAGCCCGGGACAGGGGTTCGCGAACACTGAAGCTTTCTTT. Translated, it gives CASSPGQGFANTEAFF.

V gene TRBV19 combines with J gene TRBJ1-1; possibly TRBD1 for D (6 bases). CDR1 LNHDA and CDR2 SQIVND come from the germline V gene (reference sequence). V was shortened by 4 bases and J by 4 bases, with 10 bases between the two germline ends. The CDR3 consists of 13 residues. As DNA, the CDR3 is TGTGCCAGTAGTACAAAAGGGGGCACTGAAGCTTTCTTT. This gives the protein CASSTKGGTEAFF.

This chain links TRBV28 with TRBJ2-7, with TRBD1 matching over 7 bases. The V and J ends lost 6 bases and 6 bases, in that order; junction bases with no gene match: 5. Germline lookup yields CDR1 MDHEN and CDR2 SYDVKM. The CDR3 is made up of 12 amino acids. CDR3 DNA sequence: TGTGCCAGCAGGGGACAGACCCGCGAGCAGTACTTC. Translation: CASRGQTREQYF.

The V call is TRBV6-5, the J call TRBJ2-1; perhaps TRBD1 as D (6 bases). The CDR3 spans 13 residues. Germline CDR1 and CDR2: MNHEY and SVGAGI. The V end was cut by 4 bases, the J end by 8 bases, with 12 bases between. CDR3 loop: CASSSVGADEQFF. The CDR3 DNA reads as TGTGCCAGCAGTTCCGTGGGGGCCGATGAGCAGTTCTTC.

The rearrangement links TRBV9 to TRBJ2-1, with 8 bases lining up with TRBD2. This CDR3 spans 16 amino acids. Per germline, CDR1 SGDLS and CDR2 YYNGEE. With V trimmed by 3 bases and J by 0 bases, 5 bases remained unmatched. For the CDR3, the DNA is TGTGCCAGCAGCGCGAGCGGGAGTAGCTCCTACAATGAGCAGTTCTTC. Translated: CASSASGSSSYNEQFF.

This chain connects TRBV19 to TRBJ2-5, with D possibly matching TRBD1 (5 bases). CDR3 length: 14 amino acids. V lost 3 bases and J 2 bases, leaving 10 bases between the germline ends. Germline assignment: CDR1 LNHDA and CDR2 SQIVND (reference sequence). The CDR3 sequence: CASSISQGQETQYF. The CDR3 DNA reads TGTGCCAGTAGTATTAGTCAGGGTCAAGAGACCCAGTACTTC.

This chain uses TRBV6-5 with TRBJ1-2; no definite D call. CDR1 is MNHEY and CDR2 is SVGAGI in the germline V gene. V shed 4 bases and J shed 2 bases, with 11 bases lying between them. The CDR3 has 14 amino acids. CDR3 sequence (DNA): TGTGCCAGCAGTTCCGAACAGCTCAACTATGGCTACACCTTC. Protein product: CASSSEQLNYGYTF.

This chain uses TRBV4-1 with TRBJ2-5; D possibly corresponds to TRBD1 (7 bases). CDR1 and CDR2 from the germline V gene are MGHRA and YSYEKL. The ends were cut back, 2 bases at V and 5 bases at J, with 15 bases in the middle. The CDR3 is 15 residues long. For the CDR3, the DNA is TGCGCCAGCAGCCAATGGAGGGGGCAGTGGGAGACCCAGTACTTC. Translating gives CASSQWRGQWETQYF.

This clone was found once. This sequence joins TRBV19 and TRBJ2-1; D is perhaps TRBD1 (6 bases). V was cut by 5 bases and J by 2 bases, with 13 bases left in between. The CDR3 is 15 amino acids. Germline V CDR1 and CDR2: LNHDA, SQIVND (reference sequence). CDR3 nucleotides: TGTGCCAGTAGTTTACAGGGTCCTGCCTACAATGAGCAGTTCTTC. Protein product: CASSLQGPAYNEQFF. The whole variable domain, filled in from reference TRBV19 and TRBJ2-1, reads DGGITQSPKYLFRKEGQNVTLSCEQNLNHDAMYWYRQDPGQGLRLIYYSQIVNDFQKGDIAEGYSVSREKKESFPLTVTSAQKNPTAFYLCASSLQGPAYNEQFFGPGTRLTVL.

The J gene is TRBJ1-2, the V gene TRBV10-3, with 7 positions matching TRBD1. Germline trimming cut 6 bases from V and 5 bases from J; bases unmatched to any gene: 6. This CDR3 has 13 residues. In germline, CDR1 is ENHRY, CDR2 SYGVKD. The DNA for the CDR3 is TGTGCCATCAGCGGGACAGACTCATATGGCTACACCTTC. Translating it yields CAISGTDSYGYTF.